One and the same sample provided the 13 T cell receptor beta chains below, sequenced in a study of blood T cell repertoires in COVID-19. The repertoire was sequenced with immunoSEQ multiplex PCR; TCRdb's copy has only in-frame clones and lacks some. Of 150,000 to 200,000 clones in the sample, 85% were seen once. Source material: peripheral blood. The receptors shown here come from a human donor with acute or convalescent COVID-19. The donor label of this sample is uncertain.

This chain's CDR3 is CASTRGTGRTDTQYF. In DNA form, the CDR3 reads TGTGCCAGTACCCGAGGGACAGGTCGCACAGATACGCAGTATTTT. J is TRBJ2-3 and V is TRBV19; the match to TRBD1 covers 8 bases. With 7 bases clipped from V and 1 base from J, the junction kept 7 bases outside the gene matches. The length of the CDR3 is 15 residues. In germline, CDR1 is LNHDA, CDR2 SQIVND (reference sequence).

The chain joins TRBV10-3 to TRBJ1-2; 8 nucleotides agree with TRBD1. The CDR3 extends over 13 amino acids. Looked up from germline, CDR1 is ENHRY and CDR2 is SYGVKD. J lost 6 bases, V lost 8 bases, and 8 bases had no gene match. The CDR3, as DNA: TGTGCCATCCACATGGACAGGGAGAATGGCTACACCTTC. Amino acid sequence: CAIHMDRENGYTF.

This sequence joins TRBV7-3 and TRBJ2-1; TRBD2 agrees at 15 bases. V trimming: 5 bases; J trimming: 2 bases; junction bases outside the gene matches: 7. CDR3 size: 18 residues. Germline V CDR1 and CDR2: SGHTA, FQGTGA. The CDR3 sequence is CASSLGTSGGLTYNEQFF. The CDR3 DNA reads as TGTGCCAGCAGCCTCGGGACTAGCGGGGGGTTAACCTACAATGAGCAGTTCTTC.

The chain joins TRBV24-1 to TRBJ2-5, with 12 bases matching TRBD1. After removal of 4 bases from V and 4 bases from J, the junction contained 6 bases not matched to a gene. This CDR3 is 16 amino acids long. CDR1 is KGHDR and CDR2 is SFDVKD in the germline V gene. CDR3 amino acids: CATSEAGTGGIETQYF. The CDR3 bases are TGTGCCACCAGTGAAGCCGGGACAGGGGGCATAGAGACCCAGTACTTC.

The chain recombines TRBV4-1 with TRBJ1-6; no clear D. Trimming removed 0 bases from V and 9 bases from J, with 12 bases in between. The germline CDR1 and CDR2 sequences are MGHRA and YSYEKL. The CDR3 totals 15 residues. The CDR3 region has the DNA TGCGCCAGCAGCCAAGATAAACAGTTTGGTTCACCCCTCCACTTT. Residues: CASSQDKQFGSPLHF.

This sequence joins TRBV4-2 and TRBJ1-5; D is perhaps TRBD1 (5 bases). Germline V gene data show CDR1 as LGHNA and CDR2 as YNFKEQ. The CDR3 extends over 16 amino acids. The ends were cut back, 0 bases at V and 2 bases at J, with 11 bases in the middle. The CDR3 here is CASSQDFSRGNQPQHF. The CDR3 bases are TGTGCCAGCAGCCAAGATTTTAGCAGGGGCAATCAGCCCCAGCATTTT.

The V and J genes are TRBV6-5 and TRBJ1-1; D is possibly TRBD1 (6 bases). Germline loops: CDR1 MNHEY, CDR2 SVGAGI. The CDR3 extends over 15 amino acids. Trimming took off 4 bases at V and 4 bases at J, with 16 bases between the two ends. CDR3 loop: CASSSTAQGRTEAFF. As DNA, the CDR3 is TGTGCCAGCAGTTCCACCGCACAGGGACGCACTGAAGCTTTCTTT.

The chain is built from TRBV5-1 and TRBJ1-3; D gene unclear. This CDR3 has 19 amino acids. Per germline, CDR1 SGHRS and CDR2 YFSETQ. V was trimmed by 0 bases and J by 4 bases, leaving 23 bases between them. In DNA, the CDR3 is TGCGCCAGCAGCTTGGAAGCACTGACTGCCACTCTCTCCGGAAACACCATATATTTT. Its protein is CASSLEALTATLSGNTIYF.

The gene calls are TRBV5-1 and TRBJ1-6, with TRBD1 as a possible D gene (6 bases). The germline V gene encodes CDR1 SGHRS and CDR2 YFSETQ. V lost 4 bases and J lost 5, with 10 bases in between. The CDR3 contains 14 residues. The CDR3 region is CASSARGNNSPLHF. The CDR3 region has the DNA TGCGCCAGCAGCGCCAGGGGTAATAATTCACCCCTCCACTTT.

This clone was counted between two and nine times. This chain uses TRBV11-2 with TRBJ2-7, with 7 bases fitting TRBD2. Germline V gives CDR1 SGHAT, CDR2 FQNNGV. The CDR3 spans 13 residues. V shed 5 bases and J 6 bases; nucleotides not matched to a gene: 7. The CDR3 DNA is TGTGCCAGCAGCGGGGACTATTGGAGCGAGCAGTACTTC. It specifies CASSGDYWSEQYF.

The chain links TRBV5-6 to TRBJ1-6, with D maybe TRBD1 (6 bases). Trimming removed 4 bases from V and 7 bases from J, with 21 bases in between. Germline V gene sequence: CDR1 SGHDT, CDR2 YYEEEE. The CDR3 contains 17 residues. The CDR3 spells CASSPRFGGAENSPLHF. In DNA form, the CDR3 reads TGTGCCAGCAGCCCCCGCTTCGGGGGGGCGGAAAATTCACCCCTCCACTTT.

The chain recombines TRBV7-3 with TRBJ2-5; tentatively, D is TRBD1 (5 bases). CDR1 and CDR2 (germline): SGHTA, FQGTGA. V lost 5 bases and J lost 5, with 15 bases in between. The CDR3 sequence is 14 residues long. Here the CDR3 DNA reads TGTGCCAGCAGCCCTCGACAGTTCGGGGAGACCCAGTACTTC. This sequence encodes CASSPRQFGETQYF.

The V call is TRBV27, the J call TRBJ1-1; unclear D gene. Trimming left V 5 bases short and J 1 base short, with 14 bases between. The CDR3 loop spans 15 amino acids. CDR1 is MNHEY, CDR2 SMNVEV, per germline (reference sequence). The DNA of the CDR3 is TGTGCCAGCAGTAATCCACAGAGTCCGAACACTGAAGCTTTCTTT. Protein: CASSNPQSPNTEAFF.